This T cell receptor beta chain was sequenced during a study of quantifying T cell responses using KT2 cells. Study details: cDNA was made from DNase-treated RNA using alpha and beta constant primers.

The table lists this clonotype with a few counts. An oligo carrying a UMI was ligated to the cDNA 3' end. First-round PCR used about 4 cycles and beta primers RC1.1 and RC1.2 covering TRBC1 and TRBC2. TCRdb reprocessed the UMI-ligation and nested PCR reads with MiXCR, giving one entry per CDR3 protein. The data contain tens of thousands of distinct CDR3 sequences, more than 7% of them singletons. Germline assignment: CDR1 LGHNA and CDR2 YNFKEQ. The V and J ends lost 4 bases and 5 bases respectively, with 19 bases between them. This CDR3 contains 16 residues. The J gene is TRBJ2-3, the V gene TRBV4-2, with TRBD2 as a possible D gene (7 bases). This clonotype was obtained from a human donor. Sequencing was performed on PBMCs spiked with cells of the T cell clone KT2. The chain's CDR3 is CASSPDGGAGVDTQYF. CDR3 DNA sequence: TGTGCCAGCAGCCCCGATGGGGGGGCGGGGGTAGATACGCAGTATTTT.